The clone carrying this T cell receptor (beta chain) was observed once. The antigen is unknown. Primers included in the PCR were 60 Vbeta and 13 Jbeta primers. Sequencing was performed with immunoSEQ multiplex PCR; in TCRdb, only in-frame clones are kept and a portion is missing. Among 90,000 to 100,000 clones listed, less than 10% were seen once. The sample comes from a study of cytomegalovirus exposure and HLA in healthy donors. Across the study: Prior work identified roughly 120 million unique TCR beta sequences in some 200 million T cells. General study results and limits: Cytomegalovirus status was reportedly diagnosed by the classifier with high specificity and sensitivity.

The CDR3 spans 19 residues. Trimming took 1 base from V and 0 from J; bases not matched to a gene: 12. CDR1 is SGHTA and CDR2 is FQGNSA in the germline V gene. V and J are TRBV7-2 and TRBJ2-7; TRBD2 matches at 10 bases. Sequences were obtained from PBMCs. The source of this sequence is a man aged 45 to 65 in good health and CMV-seropositive. The CDR3 bases are TGTGCCAGCAGCTTAGGGCCAACCGGGACTAGCGTACGCTCCTACGAGCAGTACTTC. Its protein product is CASSLGPTGTSVRSYEQYF.